This T cell receptor (beta chain) was found in a study of cytomegalovirus exposure and HLA in healthy donors. Remarks on this clone: Its antigen is unidentified.

The V gene's germline CDR1 is LNHDA and CDR2 SQIVND (reference sequence). The CDR3 is made up of 14 amino acids. The ends were cut back, 5 bases at V and 10 bases at J, with 20 bases in the middle. Vbeta (60) and Jbeta (13) primers were used in the PCR. Data came from immunoSEQ multiplex PCR; TCRdb stores just in-frame clones and leaves some out. The sample records roughly 84,000 clones, approximately 80% being singletons. General study points: High specificity and sensitivity for cytomegalovirus status were reported for the classifier.

The sequenced sample was PBMCs. The source is a man in his forties or fifties in good health and CMV-seronegative. The chain joins TRBV19 to TRBJ1-2; D is possibly TRBD1 (6 bases). The CDR3: CASSFYHRDKVYTF. In DNA, the CDR3 is TGTGCCAGTAGTTTTTACCACCGGGACAAGGTCTACACCTTC. The whole variable domain, filled in from reference TRBV19 and TRBJ1-2, reads DGGITQSPKYLFRKEGQNVTLSCEQNLNHDAMYWYRQDPGQGLRLIYYSQIVNDFQKGDIAEGYSVSREKKESFPLTVTSAQKNPTAFYLCASSFYHRDKVYTFGSGTRLTVV.